This TCR beta chain was observed in a study of blood T cell repertoires in COVID-19. The overall study: Acute and convalescent COVID-19 samples came from the United States, Italy and Spain. T cells, B-cell-depleted T cells, or PBMCs provided the cDNA or gDNA that served as material.

Source study methods: Nucleated cell counts were estimated from reference gene primer amplification. Clones were read by immunoSEQ multiplex PCR, and TCRdb kept only the in-frame ones, dropping some. The DNA was the basis for D and trimming; V, J and clone size are from that table. The sample has 95,000 to 150,000 clones, roughly 77% seen once. The V gene's germline CDR1 is SGHRS and CDR2 YFSETQ. There are 13 residues in the CDR3. V gave up 5 bases and J gave up 7 bases, with 10 bases separating them. The TCR comes from a man in his fifties or sixties with active or convalescent COVID-19. V usage is TRBV5-1 and J usage is TRBJ1-6; no reliable D call. The sample was peripheral blood. The CDR3 DNA reads as TGCGCCAGCAGGCTTTTCGCGAATTCACCCCTCCACTTT. Translated, it gives CASRLFANSPLHF.